The clone carrying this TCR beta chain appeared a few times. This sample is drawn from a study of T-cell memory formation after mild COVID-19. TCRdb called the 5' RACE reads again in MiXCR, with one record for every CDR3 protein. The profile shows just under 550,000 distinct CDR3 sequences, about a fifth of them singletons. Sequencing was performed on PBMCs or a T cell subset sorted from them (not recorded which). This sequence was found in an adult woman who had mild COVID-19 (a few samples of this study predate the infection). Cell type and time point are not known.

This CDR3 reads CASTPHRDYNEQFF. The CDR3 bases are TGTGCCAGCACCCCTCACCGGGATTACAATGAGCAGTTCTTC. The rearrangement links TRBV3-1 to TRBJ2-1, with D perhaps TRBD2 (5 bases). CDR3 length: 14 residues. V shed 7 bases and J shed 4 bases, with 14 bases lying between them. Germline assignment: CDR1 LGHDT and CDR2 YNNKEL (reference sequence).